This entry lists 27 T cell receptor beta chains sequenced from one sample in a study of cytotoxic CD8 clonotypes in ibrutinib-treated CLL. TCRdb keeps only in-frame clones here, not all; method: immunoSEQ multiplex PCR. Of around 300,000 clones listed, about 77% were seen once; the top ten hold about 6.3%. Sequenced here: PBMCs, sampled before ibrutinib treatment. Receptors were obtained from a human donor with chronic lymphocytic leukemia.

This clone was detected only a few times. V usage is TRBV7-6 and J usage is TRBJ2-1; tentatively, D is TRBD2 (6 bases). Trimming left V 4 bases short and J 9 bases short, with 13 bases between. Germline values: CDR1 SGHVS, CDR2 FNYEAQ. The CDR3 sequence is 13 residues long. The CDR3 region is CASSSGVRVEQFF. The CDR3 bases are TGTGCCAGCAGCTCGGGGGTGCGAGTTGAGCAGTTCTTC. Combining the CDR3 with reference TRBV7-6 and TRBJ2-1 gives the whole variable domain GAGVSQSPRYKVTKRGQDVALRCDPISGHVSLYWYRQALGQGPEFLTYFNYEAQQDKSGLPNDRFSAERPEGSISTLTIQRTEQRDSAMYRCASSSGVRVEQFFGPGTRLTVL.

CDR3 coding DNA: TGCGCCAGCAGCCAACAACCGGGACAGGTCTACAATGAGCAGTTCTTC. Translated, it gives CASSQQPGQVYNEQFF. J is TRBJ2-1 and V is TRBV4-1; the match to TRBD1 covers 8 bases. Trimming cost V 2 bases and J 3 bases; bases outside gene matches: 6. CDR1 and CDR2 (germline): MGHRA, YSYEKL. The CDR3 runs to 16 residues.

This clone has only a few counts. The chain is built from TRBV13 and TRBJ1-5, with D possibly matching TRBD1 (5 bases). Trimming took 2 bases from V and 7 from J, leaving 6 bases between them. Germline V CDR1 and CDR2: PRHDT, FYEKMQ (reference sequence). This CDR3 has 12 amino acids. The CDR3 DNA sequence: TGTGCCAGCAGCTTAAAGGGGCAGCCCCAGCATTTT. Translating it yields CASSLKGQPQHF.

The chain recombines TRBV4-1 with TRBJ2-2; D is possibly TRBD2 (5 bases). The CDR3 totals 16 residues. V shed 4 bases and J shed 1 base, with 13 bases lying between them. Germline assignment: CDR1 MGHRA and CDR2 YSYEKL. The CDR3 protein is CASSPLERRNTGELFF. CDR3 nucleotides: TGCGCCAGCAGCCCCCTCGAGCGGCGGAACACCGGGGAGCTGTTTTTT.

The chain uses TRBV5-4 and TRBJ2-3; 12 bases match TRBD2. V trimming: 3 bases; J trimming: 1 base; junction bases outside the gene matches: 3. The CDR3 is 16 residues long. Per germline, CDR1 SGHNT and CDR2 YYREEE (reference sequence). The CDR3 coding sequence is TGTGCCAGCAGCTCCGGACTAGCGGGACGCACAGATACGCAGTATTTT. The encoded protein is CASSSGLAGRTDTQYF.

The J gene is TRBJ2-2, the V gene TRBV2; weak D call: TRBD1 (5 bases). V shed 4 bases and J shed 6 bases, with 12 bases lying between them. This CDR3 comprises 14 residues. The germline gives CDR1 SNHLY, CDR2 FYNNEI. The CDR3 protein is CASSGEGAAGELFF. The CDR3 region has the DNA TGTGCCAGCAGTGGAGAAGGGGCGGCCGGGGAGCTGTTTTTT.

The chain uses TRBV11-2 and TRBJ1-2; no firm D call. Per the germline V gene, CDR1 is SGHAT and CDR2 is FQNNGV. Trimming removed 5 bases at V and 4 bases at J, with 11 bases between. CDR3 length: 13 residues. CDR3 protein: CASSPGQTYGYTF. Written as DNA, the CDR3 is TGTGCCAGCAGCCCCGGGCAGACCTATGGCTACACCTTC. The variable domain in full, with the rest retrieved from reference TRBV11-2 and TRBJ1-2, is EAGVAQSPRYKIIEKRQSVAFWCNPISGHATLYWYQQILGQGPKLLIQFQNNGVVDDSQLPKDRFSAERLKGVDSTLKIQPAKLEDSAVYLCASSPGQTYGYTFGSGTRLTVV.

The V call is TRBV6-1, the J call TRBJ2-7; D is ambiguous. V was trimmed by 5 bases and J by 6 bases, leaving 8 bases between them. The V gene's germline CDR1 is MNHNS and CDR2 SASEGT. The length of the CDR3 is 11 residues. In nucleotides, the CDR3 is TGTGCCAGCAGTTATTGGGGCGAGCAGTACTTC. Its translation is CASSYWGEQYF.

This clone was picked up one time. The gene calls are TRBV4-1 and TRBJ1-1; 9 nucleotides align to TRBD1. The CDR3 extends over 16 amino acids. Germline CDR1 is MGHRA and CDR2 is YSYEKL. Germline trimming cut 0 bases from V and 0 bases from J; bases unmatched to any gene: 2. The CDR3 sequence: CASSQETGGVNTEAFF. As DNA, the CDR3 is TGCGCCAGCAGCCAAGAGACAGGGGGGGTGAACACTGAAGCTTTCTTT.

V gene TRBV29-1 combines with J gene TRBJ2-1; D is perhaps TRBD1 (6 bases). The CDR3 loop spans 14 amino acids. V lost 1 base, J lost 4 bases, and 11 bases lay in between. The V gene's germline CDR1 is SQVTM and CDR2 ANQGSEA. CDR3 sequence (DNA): TGCAGCGTTGAAGGGACAGCAATGTACAATGAGCAGTTCTTC. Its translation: CSVEGTAMYNEQFF.

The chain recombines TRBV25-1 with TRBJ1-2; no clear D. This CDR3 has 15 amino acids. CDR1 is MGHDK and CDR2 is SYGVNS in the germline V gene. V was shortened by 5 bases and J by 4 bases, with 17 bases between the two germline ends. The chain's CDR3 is CASSSLGLSIYGYTF. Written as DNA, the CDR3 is TGTGCCAGCAGTTCCCTAGGTCTATCAATCTATGGCTACACCTTC.

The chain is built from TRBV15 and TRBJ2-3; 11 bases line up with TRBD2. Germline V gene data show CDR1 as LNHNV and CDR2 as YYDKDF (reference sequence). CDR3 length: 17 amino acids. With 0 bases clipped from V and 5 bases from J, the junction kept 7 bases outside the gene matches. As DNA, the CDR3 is TGTGCCACCAGCAGAGATTTAGCGGGAGGGCCCGGAGATACGCAGTATTTT. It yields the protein CATSRDLAGGPGDTQYF. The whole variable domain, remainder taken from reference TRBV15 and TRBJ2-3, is DAMVIQNPRYQVTQFGKPVTLSCSQTLNHNVMYWYQQKSSQAPKLLFHYYDKDFNNEADTPDNFQSRRPNTSFCFLDIRSPGLGDTAMYLCATSRDLAGGPGDTQYFGPGTRLTVL.

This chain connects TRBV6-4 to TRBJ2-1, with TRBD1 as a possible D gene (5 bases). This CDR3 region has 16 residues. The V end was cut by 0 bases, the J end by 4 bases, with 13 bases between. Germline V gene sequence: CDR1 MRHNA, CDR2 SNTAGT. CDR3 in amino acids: CASSDSPTVMYNEQFF. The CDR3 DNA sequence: TGTGCCAGCAGTGACTCGCCGACAGTGATGTACAATGAGCAGTTCTTC.

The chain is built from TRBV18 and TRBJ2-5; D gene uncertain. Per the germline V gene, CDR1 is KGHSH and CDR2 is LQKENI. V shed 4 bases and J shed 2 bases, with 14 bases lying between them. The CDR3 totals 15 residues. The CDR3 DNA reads TGTGCCAGCTCACACTCGAACCTGGTACAAGAGACCCAGTACTTC. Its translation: CASSHSNLVQETQYF. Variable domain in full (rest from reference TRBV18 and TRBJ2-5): NAGVMQNPRHLVRRRGQEARLRCSPMKGHSHVYWYRQLPEEGLKFMVYLQKENIIDESGMPKERFSAEFPKEGPSILRIQQVVRGDSAAYFCASSHSNLVQETQYFGPGTRLLVL.

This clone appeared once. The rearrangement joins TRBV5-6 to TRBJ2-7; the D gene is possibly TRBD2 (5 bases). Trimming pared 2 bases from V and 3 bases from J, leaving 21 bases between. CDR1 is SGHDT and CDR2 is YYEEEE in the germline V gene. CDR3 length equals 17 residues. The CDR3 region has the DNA TGTGCCAGCAGCTTTGACCTCCTCGAGGGATCTAACTACGAGCAGTACTTC. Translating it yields CASSFDLLEGSNYEQYF.

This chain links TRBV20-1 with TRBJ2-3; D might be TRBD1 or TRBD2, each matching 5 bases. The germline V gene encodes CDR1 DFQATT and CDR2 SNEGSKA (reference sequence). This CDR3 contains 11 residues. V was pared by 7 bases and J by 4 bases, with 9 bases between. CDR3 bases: TGCAGTGTTCGGGACCCAGATACGCAGTATTTT. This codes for CSVRDPDTQYF.

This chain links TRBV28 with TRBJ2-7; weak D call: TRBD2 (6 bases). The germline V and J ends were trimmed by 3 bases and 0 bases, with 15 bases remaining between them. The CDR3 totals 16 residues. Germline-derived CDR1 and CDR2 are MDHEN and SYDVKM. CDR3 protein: CASSLILRDASYEQYF. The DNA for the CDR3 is TGTGCCAGCAGTTTGATATTGCGGGACGCCTCCTACGAGCAGTACTTC.

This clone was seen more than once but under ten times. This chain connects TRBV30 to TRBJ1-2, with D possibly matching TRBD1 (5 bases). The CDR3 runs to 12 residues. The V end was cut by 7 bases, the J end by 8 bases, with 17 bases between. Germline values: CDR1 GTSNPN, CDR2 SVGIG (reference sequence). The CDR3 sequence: CASSQQVPGYTF. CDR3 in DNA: TGTGCCTCAAGTCAACAGGTCCCAGGCTACACCTTC.

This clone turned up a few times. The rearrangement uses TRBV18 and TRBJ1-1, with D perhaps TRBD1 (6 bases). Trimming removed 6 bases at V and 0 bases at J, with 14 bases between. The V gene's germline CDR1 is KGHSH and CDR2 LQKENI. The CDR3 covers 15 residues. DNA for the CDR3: TGTGCCAGCTCGGGGGCCGTGGGGGTGAACACTGAAGCTTTCTTT. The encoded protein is CASSGAVGVNTEAFF.

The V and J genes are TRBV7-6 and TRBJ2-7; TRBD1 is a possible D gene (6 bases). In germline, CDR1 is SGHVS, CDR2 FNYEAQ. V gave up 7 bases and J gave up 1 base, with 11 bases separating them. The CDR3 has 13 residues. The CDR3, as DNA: TGTGCCAGCACCGGACAGAGTTCCTACGAGCAGTACTTC. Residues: CASTGQSSYEQYF.

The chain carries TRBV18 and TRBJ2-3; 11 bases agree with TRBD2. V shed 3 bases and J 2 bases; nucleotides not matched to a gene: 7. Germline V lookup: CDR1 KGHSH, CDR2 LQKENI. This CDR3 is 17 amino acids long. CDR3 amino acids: CASSPAPSGRITDTQYF. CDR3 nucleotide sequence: TGTGCCAGCTCACCGGCCCCTAGCGGGAGGATCACAGATACGCAGTATTTT.

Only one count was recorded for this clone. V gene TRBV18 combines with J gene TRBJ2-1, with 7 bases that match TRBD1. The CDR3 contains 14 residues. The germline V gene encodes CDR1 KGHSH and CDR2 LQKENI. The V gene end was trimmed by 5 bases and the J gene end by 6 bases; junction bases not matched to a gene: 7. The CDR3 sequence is CASSSDRVSNEQFF. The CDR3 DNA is TGTGCCAGCTCATCCGACAGGGTGAGCAATGAGCAGTTCTTC.

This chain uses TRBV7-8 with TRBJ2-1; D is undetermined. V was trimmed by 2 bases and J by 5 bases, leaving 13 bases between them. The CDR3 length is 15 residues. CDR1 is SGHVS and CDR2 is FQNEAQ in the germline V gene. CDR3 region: CASSLRRTVDNEQFF. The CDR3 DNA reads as TGTGCCAGCAGCTTAAGAAGGACCGTTGACAATGAGCAGTTCTTC.

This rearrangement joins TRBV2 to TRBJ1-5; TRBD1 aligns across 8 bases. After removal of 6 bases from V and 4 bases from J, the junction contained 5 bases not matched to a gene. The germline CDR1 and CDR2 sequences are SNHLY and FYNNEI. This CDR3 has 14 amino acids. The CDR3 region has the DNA TGTGCCAGCAGCCTTGACAGGGGAAATCAGCCCCAGCATTTT. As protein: CASSLDRGNQPQHF. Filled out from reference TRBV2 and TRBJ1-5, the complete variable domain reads EPEVTQTPSHQVTQMGQEVILRCVPISNHLYFYWYRQILGQKVEFLVSFYNNEISEKSEIFDDQFSVERPDGSNFTLKIRSTKLEDSAMYFCASSLDRGNQPQHFGDGTRLSIL.

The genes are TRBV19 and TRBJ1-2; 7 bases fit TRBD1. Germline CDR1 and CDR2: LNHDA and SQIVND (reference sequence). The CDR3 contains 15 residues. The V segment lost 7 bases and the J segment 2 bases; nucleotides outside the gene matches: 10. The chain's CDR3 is CASTAPRQGNYGYTF. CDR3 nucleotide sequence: TGTGCCAGTACCGCACCCCGACAGGGAAACTATGGCTACACCTTC.

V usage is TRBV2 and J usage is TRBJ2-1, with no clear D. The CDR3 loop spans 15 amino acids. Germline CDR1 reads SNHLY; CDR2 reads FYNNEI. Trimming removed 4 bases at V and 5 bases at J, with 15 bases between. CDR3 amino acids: CASSARVSRNNEQFF. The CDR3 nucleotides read TGTGCCAGCAGTGCCCGTGTTAGCCGCAACAATGAGCAGTTCTTC.

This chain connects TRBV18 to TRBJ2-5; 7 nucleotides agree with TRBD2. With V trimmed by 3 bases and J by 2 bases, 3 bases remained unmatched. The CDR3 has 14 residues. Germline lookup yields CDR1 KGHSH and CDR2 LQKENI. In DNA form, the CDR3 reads TGTGCCAGCTCACCGCCGGGACTACAAGAGACCCAGTACTTC. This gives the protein CASSPPGLQETQYF.